Given below is one TCR beta chain in context. This clone was observed at least ten times. Its antigen is still unknown. Per-base qualities were not stored, and no clone one base away is much larger. The entire amount of isolated RNA was reverse transcribed using the High Capacity cDNA Reverse Transcription Kit, so the sequenced TCRB transcripts were expressed ones. Naive, central memory and regulatory T cell samples underwent deep immunoSEQ sequencing, averaging roughly 3.5 million total reads per sample. Sorted cells were lysed in RLT buffer and RNA was extracted with DNase-treated RNeasy Micro or Mini kits, depending on cell number. Each cell subset was processed separately to prevent cross-contamination, with patient and healthy donor samples processed together. TCRB sequences were amplified from cDNA with the immunoSEQ multiplex PCR, producing 87-bp fragments spanning the CDR3 region. Amplicons were sequenced on the Illumina HiSeq platform. In the paper's pipeline: Synthetic template baselines were used to correct PCR bias computationally, reads within Hamming distance 2 were collapsed together, and singletons that could not be merged were discarded. Reads were aligned to IMGT to assign V, D and J genes, CDR3 length, and insertions or deletions at six rearrangement sites. Within each subset, clonotype counts were normalized to sorted cell number, and only after that were true diversity and Gini coefficients computed with the tcR R package. The overlap coefficient, calculated on TCRB nucleotide sequences, was used to measure repertoire sharing. The source is immuneACCESS, and TCRdb retained only in-frame sequences with V and J called. Part of the clones is not carried over; for the studies checked, unresolved V genes explain less than half of this, and the remainder is unexplained. Clonal size and the V and J genes are those of that table, whereas D and trimming came from the DNA. Within this sample are about 320,000 clones, with about 15% of them counted one time only. Over 5.5% of the sample rests with the top ten.

From each donor, a single peripheral blood sample of about 116 mL on average was drawn into heparinised tubes. Naive, central memory, regulatory and stem cell-like memory CD4+ T cells were sorted on a BD FACSAria II using a panel including CD45RO, CCR7, CD25, CD127, CD95 and CD27. All sorted populations exceeded 98% purity. PBMCs were isolated right away by Lymphoprep density gradient centrifugation and were stained directly, without culture. Samples were stained and sorted in pairs, with one healthy donor and one patient per experiment, so that batch effects were minimized. This specimen comes from a study of beta chain features in type 1 diabetes listed by TCRdb under 2018. For the wider study: Mean age, gender distribution, total cell number and subset yield were not different between patients and healthy donors. A total of about 99,000,000 sorted cells were examined across all samples, and RNA yield correlated strongly with the number of cells per subset. The study compared TCRB repertoires of sorted circulating CD4+ T cell subsets between recently diagnosed type 1 diabetes patients and matched healthy donors. Regulatory and stem cell-like memory subsets were isolated from only 8 patients and about eight healthy donors, whereas naive and central memory subsets came from all 30 or so donors. What the work shows at the level of the full study, not this receptor alone: Naive, central memory and regulatory TCRB repertoires appeared to be more similar among patients than among healthy donors. At VDJ recombination sites, patients with type 1 diabetes made fewer insertions and deleted more nucleotides, a pattern implying thymic rearrangement abnormalities. Because cDNA was sequenced instead of genomic DNA, activated cells with high expression could be over-represented, although the groups did not differ in activation or CD3 levels. A moderate but significant shortening of TCRB CDR3 length was observed in type 1 diabetes patients in all four CD4+ subsets. PCR may preferentially amplify shorter templates, but because patient and control samples were amplified and corrected together, any resulting skew would affect both groups equally. Only small numbers of individuals were included in the HLA sub-analyses, which left unresolved whether HLA type had any influence on TCRB rearrangement.

The clonotype comes from a man aged 25 to 40 in good health. Specimen: central memory CD4+ T cells from blood.

The CDR3 protein sequence reads: CASSRRLYEGTEAFF. The base sequence is TGTGCCAGCAGCCGCCGTCTCTACGAGGGGACTGAAGCTTTCTTT. The chain is encoded by TRBV14 joined to TRBJ1-1; TRBD1 is perhaps the D gene, given 5 matching bases. Based on the germline V gene, the CDR1 and CDR2 sequences are SGHDN and FVKESK. Measured from the cysteine to the phenylalanine, the CDR3 is 15 residues long. This entry keeps only the CDR3 DNA: 45 bases, framed from base 1. V was cut back by 4 bases and J by 5 bases, leaving a gap of 17 bases between them. With the rest looked up from the reference TRBV14 and TRBJ1-1 genes rather than sequenced, the full variable domain is EAGVTQFPSHSVIEKGQTVTLRCDPISGHDNLYWYRRVMGKEIKFLLHFVKESKQDESGMPNNRFLAERTGGTYSTLKVQPAELEDSGVYFCASSRRLYEGTEAFFGQGTRLTVV.